The present entry profiles one TCR beta chain with its context. The target antigen is unknown. This CDR3 has 15 amino acids. Trimming took off 5 bases at V and 4 bases at J, with 14 bases between the two ends. The germline gives CDR1 SEHNR, CDR2 FQNEAQ (reference sequence). Using a J-beta primer mix together with a sample-barcoded 5' primer, a second PCR was run for roughly 7 to 11 cycles. Every molecule of cDNA carried a tag from a template-switch adaptor with 12 random nucleotides. Each CDR3 protein is one row after TCRdb ran MiXCR on the 5' RACE reads. This table has 550,000 to 600,000 distinct CDR3 sequences, around half appearing once. These data come from a study of blood T cells in healthy people across ages. The study's findings and limits: Unknown CMV status may confound age-related changes in expanded clones. Percentage of naive T cells showed a strong correlation with TCR beta diversity. Long-lived donors carried more naive CD4+ cells and greater diversity than aged donors.

The chain carries TRBV7-9 and TRBJ1-4; no firm D call. This clonotype originated in an elderly man in good health. Sequenced sample: blood. DNA for the CDR3: TGTGCCAGCAGCCCGGGCGGTTACGGTAATGAAAAACTGTTTTTT. Its translation: CASSPGGYGNEKLFF.